The T cell receptor beta chain described here comes from a study of blood T cell repertoires in COVID-19. Seattle's enrolled individuals joined amid active infection and were then monitored longitudinally. Methods used by the authors: Amplifying reference gene primers gave estimates of nucleated cell counts. Some clones are missing from TCRdb's copy, which holds only in-frame ones; the method was immunoSEQ multiplex PCR. Clone size and V and J calls were adopted from that table, with D and trimming inferred from the DNA. The table has some 70,000 clones, approximately 88% seen once; the top ten hold approximately 45%. Germline-derived CDR1 and CDR2 are SEHNR and FQNEAQ (reference sequence). V dropped 5 bases and J dropped 4 bases, with 17 bases sitting between them. The length of the CDR3 is 15 residues.

This TCR was sampled from a woman between 55 and 75 years old with COVID-19, enrolled during active disease. The V call is TRBV7-9, the J call TRBJ1-2, with D perhaps TRBD1 (6 bases). Sequenced material: peripheral blood. The CDR3 loop reads CASSVGQGIIYGYTF. Written as DNA, the CDR3 is TGTGCCAGCAGCGTCGGGCAGGGGATTATCTATGGCTACACCTTC. Based on the CDR3 plus reference TRBV7-9 and TRBJ1-2, the full variable domain is DTGVSQNPRHKITKRGQNVTFRCDPISEHNRLYWYRQTLGQGPEFLTYFQNEAQLEKSRLLSDRFSAERPKGSFSTLEIQRTEQGDSAMYLCASSVGQGIIYGYTFGSGTRLTVV.